This T cell receptor beta chain was sequenced in a study of T-cell reconstitution after alpha-beta-depleted transplantation in children. This clonotype was picked up a small number of times. Researchers prepared the TCRbeta library using unique molecular identifiers, the study reports. One entry per CDR3 protein, called by TCRdb with MiXCR from the PCR reads. This table has roughly 500,000 distinct CDR3 sequences, around 17% appearing once. CDR3 size: 15 residues. With 1 base removed from V and 7 bases from J, the gap between germline ends came to 17 bases. Germline V CDR1 and CDR2: SGHTA, FQGNSA. This receptor was identified in a human donor who donated a stem cell graft to a child with acute lymphoblastic leukemia. This chain joins TRBV7-2 and TRBJ2-7, with D tentatively TRBD2 (6 bases). The specimen comprised PBMCs from the stem cell graft donor, sampled from the stem cell graft. The CDR3 loop is CASSLGRETPREQYF. DNA for the CDR3: TGTGCCAGCAGCTTAGGCCGGGAGACCCCTCGGGAGCAGTACTTC.